Given below is one T cell receptor (beta chain) in context. Antigen unknown. This entry belongs to a study of cytomegalovirus exposure and HLA in healthy donors. Study-wide results and caveats: A missense DCLRE1C variant was associated with V- and J-gene trimming of TCR beta chains in a later analysis, and an independent cohort replicated the association. Further analysis was carried out later, and it showed several of the most significant clusters appearing linked to common viral pathogens. What a later analysis reportedly showed was that an Asian-associated ancestry cluster had fewer N-insertions than the approximately 700-donor mean.

V lost 5 bases and J lost 5; bases outside the gene matches: 10. The CDR3 loop spans 16 amino acids. CDR1 is LNHDA, CDR2 SQIVND, per germline (reference sequence). Amplification used 60 Vbeta primers and 13 Jbeta primers. The method was immunoSEQ multiplex PCR; TCRdb's version includes in-frame clones alone and lacks a portion of them. Among 200,000 to 250,000 clones listed, approximately 81% were seen once. The rearrangement links TRBV19 to TRBJ2-5; 11 bases match TRBD1. The sequence was obtained from a man in his thirties or forties in good health and CMV-seronegative. The sample taken for sequencing was PBMCs. The DNA of the CDR3 is TGTGCCAGTAGTCCCGGGACAGGGGGTCGACGGGAGACCCAGTACTTC. Encoded protein: CASSPGTGGRRETQYF.